These 10 T cell receptor beta chains originate from one sample sequenced in a study of T cells in Graves' hyperthyroidism and ophthalmopathy. Amplification of TCR beta CDR3 regions used RNA as the template. A first-round RT-PCR of the TCR CDR3 used the HTBI primer set. TCRdb reprocessed the multiplex PCR reads with MiXCR, giving one entry per CDR3 protein. Of about 290,000 distinct CDR3 sequences in the sample, 13% to 15% are singletons; the top ten hold around 30%. The sequencing sample was made of blood. The receptor source for this set is a woman between 50 and 59 years old with Graves' hyperthyroidism that later progressed to Graves' ophthalmopathy.

The chain combines TRBV12-3 or TRBV12-4 with TRBJ2-2; TRBD1 agrees at 7 bases. V dropped 8 bases and J dropped 2; count of bases not matched to a gene: 5. CDR3 length: 14 residues. The CDR3 bases are TGTGCCAGCTCAAAGGGGGCTAACACCGGGGAGCTGTTTTTT. It translates to CASSKGANTGELFF.

This clonotype was detected many times. The rearrangement links TRBV12-3 or TRBV12-4 to TRBJ1-1; D gene ambiguous. This CDR3 has 12 residues. V lost 3 bases to trimming and J lost 5 bases, with 7 bases between them. The CDR3 reads CASSLTRTEAFF. The DNA of the CDR3 is TGTGCCAGCAGTTTGACACGGACTGAAGCTTTCTTT.

In this sample, this clonotype turned up many times. The V call is TRBV27, the J call TRBJ2-7; possibly TRBD2 for D (6 bases). V lost 6 bases and J lost 5, with 11 bases in between. From germline, CDR1 is MNHEY and CDR2 SMNVEV (reference sequence). This CDR3 is 12 amino acids long. CDR3 region: CASREGADEQYF. The CDR3 coding sequence is TGTGCCAGCAGGGAGGGAGCGGACGAGCAGTACTTC.

This clonotype appeared many times. The V and J genes are TRBV28 and TRBJ2-6; D unresolved. The CDR3 runs to 14 residues. Germline V gives CDR1 MDHEN, CDR2 SYDVKM. V was pared by 4 bases and J by 2 bases, with 6 bases between. The CDR3, as DNA: TGTGCCAGCAGTTACGACACTGGGGCCAACGTCCTGACTTTC. This sequence encodes CASSYDTGANVLTF.

The V and J genes are TRBV29-1 and TRBJ2-2; maybe TRBD2 (6 bases). Trimming cost V 6 bases and J 5 bases, with 10 bases left between them. CDR3 size: 12 residues. From germline, CDR1 is SQVTM and CDR2 ANQGSEA. CDR3 nucleotides: TGCAGCGTACGGGGGTGGACCGGGGAGCTGTTTTTT. This sequence encodes CSVRGWTGELFF.

This clonotype was picked up many times. The V gene is TRBV28, the J gene TRBJ2-7, with D hard to call. Germline values: CDR1 MDHEN, CDR2 SYDVKM. V gave up 5 bases and J gave up 4 bases, with 6 bases separating them. The length of the CDR3 is 11 residues. The CDR3 nucleotides read TGTGCCAGCAGTCTTCAGTACGAGCAGTACTTC. Translating gives CASSLQYEQYF.

A word on this clonotype: A single base separates this from a much larger clone, so it may be a read error. The J gene is TRBJ2-5, the V gene TRBV5-1, with 7 bases that match TRBD2. This CDR3 region has 13 residues. From germline, CDR1 is SGHRS and CDR2 YFSETQ. CDR3 sequence reads: CVSASGQVETQYF. The CDR3 DNA is TGCGTCAGCGCTAGCGGTCAAGTGGAGACCCAGTACTTC.

This clonotype was observed many times. The rearrangement uses TRBV7-3 and TRBJ2-2, with 7 positions matching TRBD2. The CDR3 covers 16 residues. V shed 4 bases, J shed 3 bases, and the junction held 8 bases outside the gene matches. The germline V gene encodes CDR1 SGHTA and CDR2 FQGTGA. Here the CDR3 reads CASSSQAGSDTGELFF. CDR3 coding DNA: TGTGCCAGCAGCTCCCAAGCGGGATCGGACACCGGGGAGCTGTTTTTT.

The J gene is TRBJ1-1, the V gene TRBV5-1; D gene ambiguous. Trimming removed 2 bases from V and 1 base from J, with 12 bases in between. The CDR3 runs to 15 residues. Germline V gene data show CDR1 as SGHRS and CDR2 as YFSETQ. CDR3 in DNA: TGCGCCAGCAGCTTTTCGGAATTCAGGAACACTGAAGCTTTCTTT. Translated, it gives CASSFSEFRNTEAFF.

This clonotype was counted ten times or more. The rearrangement uses TRBV2 and TRBJ2-3; D perhaps matches TRBD2 (5 bases). Germline-derived CDR1 and CDR2 are SNHLY and FYNNEI. This CDR3 region has 12 residues. The ends were cut back, 4 bases at V and 5 bases at J, with 7 bases in the middle. This chain's CDR3 is CASSGTLDTQYF. For the CDR3, the DNA is TGTGCCAGCAGTGGGACTCTAGATACGCAGTATTTT.